This T cell receptor (beta chain) emerged from a study of blood T cell repertoires in COVID-19. Trimming took 1 base from V and 6 from J, leaving 12 bases between them. This CDR3 has 15 residues. CDR1 MNHNY and CDR2 SVGAGI come from the germline V gene (reference sequence). Some clones are missing from TCRdb's copy, which holds only in-frame ones; the method was immunoSEQ multiplex PCR. The sample carries about 100,000 clones, approximately 86% recorded once. The clonotype comes from an older woman in a cohort sampled during active or convalescent COVID-19. The chain has TRBV6-6 and TRBJ1-4; possible D gene TRBD1, 5 bases. Sequencing was carried out using peripheral blood. This chain's CDR3 is CASSYYQQVDEKLFF. For the CDR3, the DNA is TGTGCCAGCAGTTACTATCAACAGGTGGATGAAAAACTGTTTTTT.